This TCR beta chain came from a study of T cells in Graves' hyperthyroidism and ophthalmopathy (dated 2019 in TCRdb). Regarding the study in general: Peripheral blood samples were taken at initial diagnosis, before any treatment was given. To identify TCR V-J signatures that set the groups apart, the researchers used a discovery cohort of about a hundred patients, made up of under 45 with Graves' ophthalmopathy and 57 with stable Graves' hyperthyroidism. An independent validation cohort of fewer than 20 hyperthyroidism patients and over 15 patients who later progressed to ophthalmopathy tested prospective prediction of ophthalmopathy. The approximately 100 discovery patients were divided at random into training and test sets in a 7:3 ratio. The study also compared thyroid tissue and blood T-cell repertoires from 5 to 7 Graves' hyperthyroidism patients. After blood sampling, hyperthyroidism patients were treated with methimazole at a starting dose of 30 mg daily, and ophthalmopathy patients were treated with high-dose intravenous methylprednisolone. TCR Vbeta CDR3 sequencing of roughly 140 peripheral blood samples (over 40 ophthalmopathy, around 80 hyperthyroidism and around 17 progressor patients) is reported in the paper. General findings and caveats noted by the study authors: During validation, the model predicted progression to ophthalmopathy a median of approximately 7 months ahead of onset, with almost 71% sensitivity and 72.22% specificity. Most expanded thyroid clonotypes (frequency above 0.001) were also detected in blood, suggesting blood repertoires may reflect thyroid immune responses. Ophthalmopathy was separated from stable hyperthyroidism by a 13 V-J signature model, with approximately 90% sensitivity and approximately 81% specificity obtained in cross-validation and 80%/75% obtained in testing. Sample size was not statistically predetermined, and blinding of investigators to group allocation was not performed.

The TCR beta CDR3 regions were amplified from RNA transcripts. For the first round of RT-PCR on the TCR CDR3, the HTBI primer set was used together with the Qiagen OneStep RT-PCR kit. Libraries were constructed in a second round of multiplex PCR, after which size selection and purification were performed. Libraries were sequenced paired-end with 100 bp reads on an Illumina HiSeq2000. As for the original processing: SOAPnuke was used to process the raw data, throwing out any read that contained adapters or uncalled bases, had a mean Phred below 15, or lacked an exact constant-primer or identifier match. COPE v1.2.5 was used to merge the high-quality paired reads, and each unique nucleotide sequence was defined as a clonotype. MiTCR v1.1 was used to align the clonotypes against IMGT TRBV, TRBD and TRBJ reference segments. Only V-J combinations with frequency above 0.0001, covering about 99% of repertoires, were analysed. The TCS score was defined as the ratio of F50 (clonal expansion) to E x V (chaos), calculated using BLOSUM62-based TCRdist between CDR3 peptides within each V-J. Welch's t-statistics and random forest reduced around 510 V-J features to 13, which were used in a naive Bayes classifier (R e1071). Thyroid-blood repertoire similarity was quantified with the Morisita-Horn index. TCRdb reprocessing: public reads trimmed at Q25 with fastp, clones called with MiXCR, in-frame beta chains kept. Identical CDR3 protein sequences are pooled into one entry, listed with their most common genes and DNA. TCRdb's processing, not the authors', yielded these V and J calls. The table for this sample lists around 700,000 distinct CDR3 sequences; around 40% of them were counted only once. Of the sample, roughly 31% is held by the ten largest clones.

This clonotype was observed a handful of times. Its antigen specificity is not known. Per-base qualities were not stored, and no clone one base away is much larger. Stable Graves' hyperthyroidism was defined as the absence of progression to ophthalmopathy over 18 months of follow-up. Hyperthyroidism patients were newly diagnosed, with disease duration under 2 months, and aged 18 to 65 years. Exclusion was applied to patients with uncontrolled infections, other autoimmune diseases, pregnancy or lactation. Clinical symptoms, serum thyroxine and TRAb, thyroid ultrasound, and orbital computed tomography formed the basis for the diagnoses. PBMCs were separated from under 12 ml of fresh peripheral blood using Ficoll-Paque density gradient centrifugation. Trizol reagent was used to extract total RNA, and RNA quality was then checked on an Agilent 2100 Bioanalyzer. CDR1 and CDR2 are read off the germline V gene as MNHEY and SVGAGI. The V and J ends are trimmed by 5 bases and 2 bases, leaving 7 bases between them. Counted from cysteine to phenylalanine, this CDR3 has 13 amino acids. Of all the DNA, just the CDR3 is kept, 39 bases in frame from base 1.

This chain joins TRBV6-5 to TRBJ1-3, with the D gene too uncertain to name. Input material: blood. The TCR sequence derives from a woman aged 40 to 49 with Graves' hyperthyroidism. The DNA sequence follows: TGTGCCAGCAGTGAGCTGGCTGGAAACACCATATATTTT. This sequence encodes CASSELAGNTIYF.